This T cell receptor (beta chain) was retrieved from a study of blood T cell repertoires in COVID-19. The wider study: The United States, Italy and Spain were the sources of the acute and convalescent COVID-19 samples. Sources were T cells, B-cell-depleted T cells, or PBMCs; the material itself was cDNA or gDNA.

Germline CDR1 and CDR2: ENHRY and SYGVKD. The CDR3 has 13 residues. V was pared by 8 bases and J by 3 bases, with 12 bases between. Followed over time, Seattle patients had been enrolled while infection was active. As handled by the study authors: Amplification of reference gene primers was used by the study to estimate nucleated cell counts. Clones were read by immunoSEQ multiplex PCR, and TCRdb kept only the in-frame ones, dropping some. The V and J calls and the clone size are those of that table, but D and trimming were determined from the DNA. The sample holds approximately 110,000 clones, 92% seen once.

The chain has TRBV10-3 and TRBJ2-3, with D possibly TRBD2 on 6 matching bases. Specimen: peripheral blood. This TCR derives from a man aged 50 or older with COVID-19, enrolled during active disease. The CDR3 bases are TGTGCCATCGGCGGGACCGAGACAGATACGCAGTATTTT. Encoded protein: CAIGGTETDTQYF.